The 20 T cell receptor beta chains presented below share a single source sample, sequenced in a study of PD-1 blockade in classical Hodgkin lymphoma. Specified time point: cycle 4 day 1 (C4D1), after less than seven weeks of nivolumab. Brentuximab vedotin exposure varied, and every patient relapsed after autologous stem cell transplantation. Sequencing used immunoSEQ multiplex PCR; TCRdb keeps in-frame clones, though not all of them. The table has 75,000 to 95,000 clones, 83% seen once; the top ten hold about a sixth. This material consisted of peripheral blood mononuclear cells (PBMCs), taken before the fourth cycle of nivolumab. These receptors were collected from a human donor with classical Hodgkin lymphoma.

The rearrangement links TRBV7-9 to TRBJ1-2; D is perhaps TRBD1 (5 bases). The CDR3 has 16 residues. The V gene lost 0 bases and the J gene lost 5 bases, with 16 bases spanning the gap. Germline CDR1 and CDR2: SEHNR and FQNEAQ (reference sequence). The CDR3 sequence is CASSLAGGLSHYGYTF. Written as DNA, the CDR3 is TGTGCCAGCAGCTTAGCGGGGGGTCTCAGTCATTATGGCTACACCTTC. Drawing the rest from reference TRBV7-9 and TRBJ1-2, the complete variable domain is DTGVSQNPRHKITKRGQNVTFRCDPISEHNRLYWYRQTLGQGPEFLTYFQNEAQLEKSRLLSDRFSAERPKGSFSTLEIQRTEQGDSAMYLCASSLAGGLSHYGYTFGSGTRLTVV.

The V and J genes are TRBV5-1 and TRBJ2-1; D possibly corresponds to TRBD2 (6 bases). CDR3 size: 15 residues. The V gene lost 4 bases and the J gene lost 5 bases, with 16 bases spanning the gap. Germline CDR1 is SGHRS and CDR2 is YFSETQ. CDR3 in amino acids: CASSPEPSAHNEQFF. CDR3 nucleotide sequence: TGCGCCAGCAGCCCGGAACCTAGCGCACACAATGAGCAGTTCTTC.

The chain links TRBV5-6 to TRBJ2-2, with 7 bases matching TRBD1. Per germline, CDR1 SGHDT and CDR2 YYEEEE. J lost 4 bases, V lost 4 bases, and 13 bases had no gene match. The CDR3 consists of 17 residues. CDR3 loop: CASSPTRTGLRTGELFF. In DNA, the CDR3 is TGTGCCAGCAGCCCGACCAGGACAGGATTACGCACCGGGGAGCTGTTTTTT.

The chain recombines TRBV11-2 with TRBJ2-7; a weak D match, TRBD1 (5 bases). The CDR3 totals 15 residues. V was pared by 3 bases and J by 3 bases, with 15 bases between. Germline V CDR1 and CDR2: SGHAT, FQNNGV. The CDR3 spells CASSFSRVKDYEQYF. The CDR3 bases are TGTGCCAGCAGCTTCTCCAGGGTTAAGGACTACGAGCAGTACTTC.

Remarks on this clone: The sample has other DNA sequences that encode this CDR3 too. The chain is built from TRBV11-2 and TRBJ2-1; maybe TRBD2 (6 bases). Trimming took off 5 bases at V and 0 bases at J, with 11 bases between the two ends. The germline CDR1 and CDR2 sequences are SGHAT and FQNNGV. The CDR3 consists of 15 residues. This CDR3 is CASSQTGGSYNEQFF. The CDR3 coding sequence is TGTGCCAGCAGCCAGACCGGGGGCTCCTACAATGAGCAGTTCTTC.

V gene TRBV10-3 combines with J gene TRBJ2-1; 9 nucleotides align to TRBD2. CDR1 is ENHRY, CDR2 SYGVKD, per germline. V trimming: 11 bases; J trimming: 7 bases; junction bases outside the gene matches: 9. The CDR3 is 13 amino acids. CDR3 region: CAVWTSEVNEQFF. The CDR3 DNA reads TGTGCCGTCTGGACTAGCGAAGTTAATGAGCAGTTCTTC.

The chain carries TRBV5-1 and TRBJ2-5, with D perhaps matching TRBD1 (5 bases). The CDR3 runs 13 residues. Trimming pared 6 bases from V and 2 bases from J, leaving 11 bases between. CDR1 and CDR2 from the germline V gene are SGHRS and YFSETQ. The DNA for the CDR3 is TGCGCCAGCAAGGGGCAGACGCAAGAGACCCAGTACTTC. Protein: CASKGQTQETQYF.

J is TRBJ1-5 and V is TRBV28; a weak D match, TRBD1 (6 bases). CDR1 and CDR2 from the germline V gene are MDHEN and SYDVKM. Deletions cut 7 bases from V and 2 bases from J, with 15 bases between. The CDR3 length is 15 residues. The CDR3, as DNA: TGTGCCAGCACAGTCCCGGGGGCTGGCAATCAGCCCCAGCATTTT. The encoded protein is CASTVPGAGNQPQHF.

The chain links TRBV27 to TRBJ2-5; 7 bases agree with TRBD2. The CDR3 runs 15 residues. Germline trimming cut 5 bases from V and 5 bases from J; bases unmatched to any gene: 11. Germline V gives CDR1 MNHEY, CDR2 SMNVEV (reference sequence). The CDR3: CASSDPWGGTETQYF. The DNA for the CDR3 is TGTGCCAGCAGTGACCCGTGGGGGGGAACTGAGACCCAGTACTTC.

The sample holds many counts of this clone. The gene calls are TRBV5-1 and TRBJ1-1, with a weak D call TRBD1 (5 bases). Between the trimmed V and J ends, which lost 2 bases and 1 base, there was a span of 12 bases. Germline V gives CDR1 SGHRS, CDR2 YFSETQ. The CDR3 extends over 15 amino acids. The CDR3 is CASSFGVGENTEAFF. The CDR3, as DNA: TGCGCCAGCAGCTTTGGAGTGGGGGAGAACACTGAAGCTTTCTTT.

This clone was seen more than once but under ten times. The rearrangement uses TRBV21-1 and TRBJ1-5. TRBV21-1 is tagged as a pseudogene. CDR3 size: 21 residues. CDR3 protein: CASSNLASGSSNPYSNQPQHF. The CDR3 nucleotides read TGTGCCAGCAGCAATTTGGCTTCCGGCTCGTCGAACCCATATAGCAATCAGCCCCAGCATTTT.

J is TRBJ1-1 and V is TRBV19, with D perhaps matching TRBD1 (5 bases). The germline gives CDR1 LNHDA, CDR2 SQIVND (reference sequence). V gave up 2 bases and J gave up 6 bases, with 16 bases separating them. This CDR3 comprises 15 residues. The CDR3 DNA follows: TGTGCCAGTAGTATAACGGCGGTCGCGGGGGCTGAAGCTTTCTTT. Residues: CASSITAVAGAEAFF.

V and J are TRBV4-2 and TRBJ1-2, with a weak D call TRBD1 (5 bases). Looked up from germline, CDR1 is LGHNA and CDR2 is YNFKEQ. The V and J ends lost 0 bases and 4 bases respectively, with 12 bases between them. The CDR3 has 15 amino acids. The CDR3 is CASSQESGPTYGYTF. CDR3 sequence (DNA): TGTGCCAGCAGCCAAGAGTCGGGGCCGACCTATGGCTACACCTTC.

The J gene is TRBJ2-7, the V gene TRBV5-1, with D unresolved. The CDR3 has 15 residues. Germline V gives CDR1 SGHRS, CDR2 YFSETQ. Trimming removed 4 bases from V and 0 bases from J, with 14 bases in between. The CDR3 protein is CASSQDPGLSYEQYF. The CDR3 DNA sequence: TGCGCCAGCAGCCAAGACCCGGGTCTCTCCTACGAGCAGTACTTC.

The chain recombines TRBV19 with TRBJ2-2; TRBD1 might be the D (6 bases). The CDR3 covers 15 residues. Germline CDR1 and CDR2: LNHDA and SQIVND (reference sequence). Trimming pared 3 bases from V and 4 bases from J, leaving 12 bases between. The CDR3: CASSIPRGPTGELFF. The CDR3 coding sequence is TGTGCCAGTAGTATCCCCAGGGGACCCACCGGGGAGCTGTTTTTT.

The chain links TRBV11-2 to TRBJ1-4; 9 bases agree with TRBD1. CDR3 length: 14 amino acids. After removal of 5 bases from V and 6 bases from J, the junction contained 4 bases not matched to a gene. The germline V gene has CDR1 SGHAT and CDR2 FQNNGV. The CDR3 DNA is TGTGCCAGCAGCCCGGGACAGGGAGATGAAAAACTGTTTTTT. Its protein is CASSPGQGDEKLFF.

This sequence joins TRBV19 and TRBJ2-7; TRBD1 agrees at 10 bases. Germline V gives CDR1 LNHDA, CDR2 SQIVND (reference sequence). The CDR3 contains 16 residues. The J segment lost 0 bases and the V segment lost 8 bases, leaving 10 bases of the junction unmatched. CDR3 nucleotide sequence: TGTGCCAGTGCGGACAGGGGGTCCTCGAGCTCCTACGAGCAGTACTTC. Translating it yields CASADRGSSSSYEQYF.

A few counts support this clone. The rearrangement links TRBV10-3 to TRBJ2-7; D might be TRBD1 (6 bases). Germline lookup yields CDR1 ENHRY and CDR2 SYGVKD. Trimming cost V 5 bases and J 5 bases, with 10 bases left between them. The CDR3 is 12 amino acids. The CDR3 DNA follows: TGTGCCATCAGTCTACAGGGTCACGAGCAGTACTTC. It yields the protein CAISLQGHEQYF.

V gene TRBV4-2 combines with J gene TRBJ2-7, with D possibly called TRBD1 or TRBD2 (6 bases each). The CDR3 is 15 residues long. Trimming took off 1 base at V and 5 bases at J, with 15 bases between the two ends. The germline gives CDR1 LGHNA, CDR2 YNFKEQ. CDR3 nucleotide sequence: TGTGCCAGCAGCCAAGTCGAAGGAGGGGGGCACGAGCAGTACTTC. It codes for CASSQVEGGGHEQYF.

The chain joins TRBV10-3 to TRBJ2-2, with D hard to call. This CDR3 has 14 residues. The V gene lost 3 bases and the J gene lost 6 bases, with 11 bases spanning the gap. The germline gives CDR1 ENHRY, CDR2 SYGVKD. CDR3 protein: CAISDGILAGELFF. In DNA, the CDR3 is TGTGCCATCAGTGATGGGATCTTGGCCGGGGAGCTGTTTTTT.